Described below is a single TCR beta chain sequence and its context. Antigen unknown. The sample belongs to a study of blood T cells in healthy people across ages. The study's findings and limits: Donor CMV status was unknown, possibly confounding expanded clonotype changes. Compared with aged donors, long-lived donors showed fewer expanded clones, suggesting selection. With naive T cell percentage, TCR beta diversity showed a strong correlation.

Trimming cost V 5 bases and J 11 bases, with 21 bases left between them. Looked up from germline, CDR1 is SGHTA and CDR2 is FQGNSA. The CDR3 has 14 amino acids. The study drew donors from healthy Caucasian individuals in Russia aged 6 to 90. With a J-beta primer mix and a sample-barcoded 5' primer, a second PCR ran roughly 6 to 12 cycles. TCRdb independently ran MiXCR on the 5' RACE reads; one entry per CDR3 protein. The table records about 970,000 distinct CDR3 sequences, around 54% of them present only once. The genes are TRBV7-2 and TRBJ2-5, with a weak D call TRBD2 (5 bases). The material sequenced was blood. The TCR comes from a woman aged 55-70 years in good health. This CDR3 reads CASSLSGAAREQYF. CDR3 in DNA: TGTGCCAGCAGCCTCAGCGGAGCGGCAAGGGAGCAGTACTTC.